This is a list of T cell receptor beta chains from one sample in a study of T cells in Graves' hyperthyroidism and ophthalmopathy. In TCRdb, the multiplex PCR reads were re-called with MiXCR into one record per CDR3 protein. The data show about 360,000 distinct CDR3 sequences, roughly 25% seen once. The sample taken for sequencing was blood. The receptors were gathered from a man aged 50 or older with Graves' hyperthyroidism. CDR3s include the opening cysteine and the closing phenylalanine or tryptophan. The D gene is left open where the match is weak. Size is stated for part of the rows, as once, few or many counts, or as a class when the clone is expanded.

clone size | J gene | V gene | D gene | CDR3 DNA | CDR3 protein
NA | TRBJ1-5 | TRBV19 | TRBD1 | TGTGCCAGTAGTAGGGACAGAAGAGCCAGGCCCCAGCATTTT | CASSRDRRARPQHF
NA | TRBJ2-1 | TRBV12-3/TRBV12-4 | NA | TGTGCCAGCAGGATCGGGACGCTCTCCTACAATGAGCAGTTCTTC | CASRIGTLSYNEQFF
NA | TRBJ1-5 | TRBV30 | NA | TGTGCCTGGTCCTTAGGGGTCGATCAGCCCCAGCATTTT | CAWSLGVDQPQHF
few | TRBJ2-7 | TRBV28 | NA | TGTGCCACCTACGGGGAACCTACGTACGAGCAGTACTTC | CATYGEPTYEQYF
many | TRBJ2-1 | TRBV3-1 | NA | TGTGCCAGCAGCCCGACAGAGGGGGCCTACAATGAGCAGTTCTTC | CASSPTEGAYNEQFF
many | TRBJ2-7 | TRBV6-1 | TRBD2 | TGTGCCAGCACCCTTAGCGGGAGTCTCTACGAGCAGTACTTC | CASTLSGSLYEQYF
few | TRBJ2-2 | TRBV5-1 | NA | TGCGCCAGCAGCCCGAATGCCGGGACATCTAACACCGGGGAGCTGTTTTTT | CASSPNAGTSNTGELFF
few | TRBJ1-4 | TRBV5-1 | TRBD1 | TGCGCCACCAGACGTGGGACAGGGAAGGAAAAACTGTTTTTT | CATRRGTGKEKLFF
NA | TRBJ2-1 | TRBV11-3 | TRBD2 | TGTGCCAGCAGCTTAAAGGTGACTAGCGGGAGCAACAATGAGCAGTCCTTC | CASSLKVTSGSNNEQSF
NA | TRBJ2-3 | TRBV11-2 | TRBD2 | TGTGCCAGCAGCTTAGATGTGGGACTAGTGGGGACAGATACGCAGTATTTT | CASSLDVGLVGTDTQYF
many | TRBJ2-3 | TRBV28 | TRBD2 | TGTGCCAGCAGTCCGGCTAGCGGGTTCGCAGATACGCAGTATTTT | CASSPASGFADTQYF
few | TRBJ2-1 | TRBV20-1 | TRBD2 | TGCAGTGCGGCTACTAGCGTCAATGAGCAGTTCTTC | CSAATSVNEQFF
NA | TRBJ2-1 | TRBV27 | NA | TGTGCCAGCAGTCGAAGGGCGGGTCTCTCCTACAATGAGCAGTTCTTC | CASSRRAGLSYNEQFF
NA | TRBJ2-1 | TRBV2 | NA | TGTGCCAGCCTGGAGGGGGCCAACTACAATGAGCAGTTCTTC | CASLEGANYNEQFF
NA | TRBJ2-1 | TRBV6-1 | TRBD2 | TGTGCCAGCACCGCCCGACTAGCGGGATGGGATGAGCAGTTCTTC | CASTARLAGWDEQFF
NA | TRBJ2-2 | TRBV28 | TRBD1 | TGTGCCAGCAGTTTCCCAGGGACAGGGGGTTCCTTAAACACCGGGGAGCTGTTTTTT | CASSFPGTGGSLNTGELFF
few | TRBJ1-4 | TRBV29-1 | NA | TGCAGCGTCAGATGGGGGGAAGAAAAACTGTTTTTT | CSVRWGEEKLFF
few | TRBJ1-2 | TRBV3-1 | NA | TGTGCCAGCAGCCCCCCCGGGAGGGGTGATGGCTACACCTTC | CASSPPGRGDGYTF
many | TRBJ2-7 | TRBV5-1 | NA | TGCGCCAGCAGCTTGGCCAGTTGGAGGACTGAAACCTACGAGCAGTACTTC | CASSLASWRTETYEQYF
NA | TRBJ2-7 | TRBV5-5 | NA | TGTGCCAGCAGCTTTATTATGGGCAGTGAGCAGTACTTC | CASSFIMGSEQYF